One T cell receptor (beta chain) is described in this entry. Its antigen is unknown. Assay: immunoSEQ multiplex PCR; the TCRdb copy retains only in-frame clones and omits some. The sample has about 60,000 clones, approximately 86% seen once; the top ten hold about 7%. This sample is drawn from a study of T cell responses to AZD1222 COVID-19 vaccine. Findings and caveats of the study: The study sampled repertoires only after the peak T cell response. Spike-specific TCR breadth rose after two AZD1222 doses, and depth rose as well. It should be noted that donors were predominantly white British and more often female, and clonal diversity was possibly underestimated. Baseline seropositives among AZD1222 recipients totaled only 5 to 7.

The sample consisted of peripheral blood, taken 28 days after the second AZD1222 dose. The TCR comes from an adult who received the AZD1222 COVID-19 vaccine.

The CDR3 is CASKTGAPAGKLFF. In DNA, the CDR3 is TGTGCCAGCAAGACCGGGGCCCCCGCCGGAAAACTGTTTTTT. The chain combines TRBV28 with TRBJ1-4, with a weak D call TRBD1 (5 bases). Trimming took 7 bases from V and 10 from J, leaving 19 bases between them. The CDR3 extends over 14 amino acids. Germline CDR1 and CDR2: MDHEN and SYDVKM.